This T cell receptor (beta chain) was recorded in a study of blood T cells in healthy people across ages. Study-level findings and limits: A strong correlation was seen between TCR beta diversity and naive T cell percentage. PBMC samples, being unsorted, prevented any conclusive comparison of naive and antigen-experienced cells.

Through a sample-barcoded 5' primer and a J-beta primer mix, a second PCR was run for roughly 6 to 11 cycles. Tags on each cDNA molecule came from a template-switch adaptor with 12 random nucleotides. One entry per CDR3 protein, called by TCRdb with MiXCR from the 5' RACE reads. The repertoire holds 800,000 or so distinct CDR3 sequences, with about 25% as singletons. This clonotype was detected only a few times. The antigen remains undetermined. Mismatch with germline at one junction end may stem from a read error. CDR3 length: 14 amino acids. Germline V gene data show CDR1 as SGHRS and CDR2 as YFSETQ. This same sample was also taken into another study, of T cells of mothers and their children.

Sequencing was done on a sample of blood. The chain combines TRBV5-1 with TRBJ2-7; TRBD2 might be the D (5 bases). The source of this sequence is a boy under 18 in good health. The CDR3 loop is CASSLAGISYEQYF. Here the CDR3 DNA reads TGTGCCAGCAGTTTAGCCGGGATCTCCTACGAGCAGTACTTC.